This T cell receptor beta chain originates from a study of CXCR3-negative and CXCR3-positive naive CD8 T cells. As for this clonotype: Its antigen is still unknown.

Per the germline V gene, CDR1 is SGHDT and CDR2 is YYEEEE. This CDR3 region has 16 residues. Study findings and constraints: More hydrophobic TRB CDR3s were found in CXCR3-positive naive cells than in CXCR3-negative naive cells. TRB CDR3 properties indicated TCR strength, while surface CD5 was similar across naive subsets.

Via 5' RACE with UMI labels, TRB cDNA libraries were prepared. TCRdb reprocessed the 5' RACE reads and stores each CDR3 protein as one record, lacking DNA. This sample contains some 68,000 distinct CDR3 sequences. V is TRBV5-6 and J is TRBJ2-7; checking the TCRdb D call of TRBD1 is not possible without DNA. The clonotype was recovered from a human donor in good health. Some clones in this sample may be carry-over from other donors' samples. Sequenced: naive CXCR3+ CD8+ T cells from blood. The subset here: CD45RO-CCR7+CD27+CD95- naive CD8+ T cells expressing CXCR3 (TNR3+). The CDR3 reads CASSSTFGTGTYEQYF.